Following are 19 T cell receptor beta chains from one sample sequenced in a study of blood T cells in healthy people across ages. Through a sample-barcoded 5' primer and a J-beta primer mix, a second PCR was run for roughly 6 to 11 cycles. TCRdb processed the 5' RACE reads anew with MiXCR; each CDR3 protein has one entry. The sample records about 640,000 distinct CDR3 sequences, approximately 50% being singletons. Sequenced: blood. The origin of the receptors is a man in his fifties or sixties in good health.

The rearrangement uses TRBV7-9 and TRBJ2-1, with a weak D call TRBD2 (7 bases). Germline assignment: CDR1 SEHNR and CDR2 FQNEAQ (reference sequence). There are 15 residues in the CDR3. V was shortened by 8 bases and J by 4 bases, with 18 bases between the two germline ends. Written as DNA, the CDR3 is TGTGCCAGCGGTGGGGGGGGGCGAAAGTACAATGAGCAGTTCTTC. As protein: CASGGGGRKYNEQFF.

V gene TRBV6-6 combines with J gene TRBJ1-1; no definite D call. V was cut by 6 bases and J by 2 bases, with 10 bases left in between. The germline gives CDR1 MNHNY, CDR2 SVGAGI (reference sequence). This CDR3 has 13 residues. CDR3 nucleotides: TGTGCCAGCAGAAGATTAGCAAACACTGAAGCTTTCTTT. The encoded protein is CASRRLANTEAFF.

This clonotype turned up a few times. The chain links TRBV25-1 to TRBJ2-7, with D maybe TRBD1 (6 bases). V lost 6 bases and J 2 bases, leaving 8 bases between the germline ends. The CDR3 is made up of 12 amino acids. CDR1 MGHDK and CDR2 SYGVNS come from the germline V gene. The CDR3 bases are TGTGCCAGCAGGGACAGTACCTACGAGCAGTACTTC. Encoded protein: CASRDSTYEQYF.

The CDR3 bases are TGTGCCAGCAGCTTACTGGACAGCTCCTACGAGCAGTACTTC. The encoded protein is CASSLLDSSYEQYF. The chain combines TRBV5-6 with TRBJ2-7, with D possibly being TRBD1 (6 bases). Germline loops: CDR1 SGHDT, CDR2 YYEEEE. The CDR3 extends over 14 amino acids. V gave up 2 bases and J gave up 0 bases, with 9 bases separating them.

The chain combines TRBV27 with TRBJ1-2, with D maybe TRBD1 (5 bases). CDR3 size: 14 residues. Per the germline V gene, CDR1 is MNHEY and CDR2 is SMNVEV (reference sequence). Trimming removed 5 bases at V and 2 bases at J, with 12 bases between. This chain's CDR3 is CASSPLPGNYGYTF. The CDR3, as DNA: TGTGCCAGCAGTCCCCTGCCAGGGAACTATGGCTACACCTTC.

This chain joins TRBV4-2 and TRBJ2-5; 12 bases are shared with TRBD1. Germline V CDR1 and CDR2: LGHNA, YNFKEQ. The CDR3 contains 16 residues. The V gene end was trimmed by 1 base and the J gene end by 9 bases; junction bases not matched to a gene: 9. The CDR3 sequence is CASSQATGQGAVPQYF. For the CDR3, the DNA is TGTGCCAGCAGCCAAGCCACGGGACAGGGGGCAGTACCCCAGTACTTC.

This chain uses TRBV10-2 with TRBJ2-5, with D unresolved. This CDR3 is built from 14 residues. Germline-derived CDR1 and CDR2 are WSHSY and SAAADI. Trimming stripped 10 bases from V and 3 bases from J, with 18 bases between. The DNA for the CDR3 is TGCGCCACACACGGCGCTGGAATTAAAGAGACCCAGTACTTC. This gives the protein CATHGAGIKETQYF.

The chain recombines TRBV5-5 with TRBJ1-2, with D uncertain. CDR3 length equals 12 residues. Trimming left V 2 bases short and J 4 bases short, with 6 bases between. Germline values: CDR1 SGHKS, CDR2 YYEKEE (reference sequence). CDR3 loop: CASSFPGYGYTF. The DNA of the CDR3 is TGTGCCAGCAGCTTCCCGGGCTATGGCTACACCTTC.

CDR3 region: CSARAGARDQPQHF. CDR3 DNA: TGCAGTGCTAGAGCGGGGGCCAGAGATCAGCCCCAGCATTTT. The rearrangement links TRBV20-1 to TRBJ1-5; D is possibly TRBD1 (6 bases). The CDR3 length is 14 residues. V dropped 1 base and J dropped 5 bases, with 12 bases sitting between them. The germline CDR1 and CDR2 sequences are DFQATT and SNEGSKA (reference sequence).

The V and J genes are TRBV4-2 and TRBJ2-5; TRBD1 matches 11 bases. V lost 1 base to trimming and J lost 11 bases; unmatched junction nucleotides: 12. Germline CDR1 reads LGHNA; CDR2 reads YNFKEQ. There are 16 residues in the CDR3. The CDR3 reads CASSQGNGQGAEEQYF. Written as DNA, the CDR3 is TGTGCCAGCAGCCAAGGGAATGGACAGGGGGCTGAAGAGCAGTACTTC.

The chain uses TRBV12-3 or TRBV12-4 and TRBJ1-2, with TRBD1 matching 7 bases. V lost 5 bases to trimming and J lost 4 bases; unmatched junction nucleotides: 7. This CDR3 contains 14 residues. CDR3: CASSAGTAVYGYTF. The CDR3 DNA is TGTGCCAGCAGTGCCGGGACAGCGGTCTATGGCTACACCTTC.

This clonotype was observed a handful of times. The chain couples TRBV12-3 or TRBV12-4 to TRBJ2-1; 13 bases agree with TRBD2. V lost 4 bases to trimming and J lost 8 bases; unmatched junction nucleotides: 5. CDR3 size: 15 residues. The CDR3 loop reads CASSSGTSGVYEQFF. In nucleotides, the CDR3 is TGTGCCAGCAGTTCCGGGACTAGCGGGGTCTATGAGCAGTTCTTC.

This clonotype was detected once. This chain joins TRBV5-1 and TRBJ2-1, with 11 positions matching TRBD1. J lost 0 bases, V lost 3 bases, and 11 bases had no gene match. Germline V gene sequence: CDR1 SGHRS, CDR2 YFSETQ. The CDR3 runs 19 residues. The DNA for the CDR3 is TGCGCCAGCAGCTCAATGGGACAGGGGGTGACTAGCTCCTACAATGAGCAGTTCTTC. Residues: CASSSMGQGVTSSYNEQFF.

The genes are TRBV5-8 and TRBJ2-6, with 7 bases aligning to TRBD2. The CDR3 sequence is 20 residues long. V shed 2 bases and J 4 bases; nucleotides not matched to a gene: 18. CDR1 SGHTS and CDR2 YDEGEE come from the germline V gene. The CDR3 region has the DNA TGTGCCAGCAGCTTCCTGGGAGGGGATCAACCTCTTCTGGGGGCCAACGTCCTGACTTTC. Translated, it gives CASSFLGGDQPLLGANVLTF.

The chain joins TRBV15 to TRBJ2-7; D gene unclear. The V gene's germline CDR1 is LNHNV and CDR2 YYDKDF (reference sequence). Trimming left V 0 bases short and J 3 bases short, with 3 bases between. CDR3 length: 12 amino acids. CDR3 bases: TGTGCCACCAGCAGAGACAGCTACGAGCAGTACTTC. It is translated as CATSRDSYEQYF.

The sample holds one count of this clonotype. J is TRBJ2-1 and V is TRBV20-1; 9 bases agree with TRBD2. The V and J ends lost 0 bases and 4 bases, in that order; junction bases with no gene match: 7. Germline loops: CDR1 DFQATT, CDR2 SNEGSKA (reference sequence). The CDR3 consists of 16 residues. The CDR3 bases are TGCAGTGCTAGAGATCCCCGAGCGGGGGGATACAATGAGCAGTTCTTC. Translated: CSARDPRAGGYNEQFF.

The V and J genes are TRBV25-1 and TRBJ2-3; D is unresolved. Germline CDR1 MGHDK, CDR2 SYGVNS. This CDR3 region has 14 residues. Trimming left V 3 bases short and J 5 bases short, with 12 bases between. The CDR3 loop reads CASSDLMDKDTQYF. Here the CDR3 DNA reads TGTGCCAGCAGTGACTTAATGGATAAAGATACGCAGTATTTT.

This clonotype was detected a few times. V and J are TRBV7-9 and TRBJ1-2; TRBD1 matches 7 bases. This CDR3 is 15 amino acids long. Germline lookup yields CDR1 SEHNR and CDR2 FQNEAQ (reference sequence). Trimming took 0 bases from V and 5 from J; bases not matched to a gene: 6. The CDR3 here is CASSLAAGRGYGYTF. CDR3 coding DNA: TGTGCCAGCAGCTTAGCTGCGGGCAGGGGGTATGGCTACACCTTC. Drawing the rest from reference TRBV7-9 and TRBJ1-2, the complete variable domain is DTGVSQNPRHKITKRGQNVTFRCDPISEHNRLYWYRQTLGQGPEFLTYFQNEAQLEKSRLLSDRFSAERPKGSFSTLEIQRTEQGDSAMYLCASSLAAGRGYGYTFGSGTRLTVV.

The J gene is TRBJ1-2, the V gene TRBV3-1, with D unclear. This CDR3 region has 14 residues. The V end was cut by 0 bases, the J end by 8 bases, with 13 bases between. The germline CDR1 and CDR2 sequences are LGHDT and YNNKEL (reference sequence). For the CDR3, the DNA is TGTGCCAGCAGCCAAGATTTAAGGACCCGAGGCTACACCTTC. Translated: CASSQDLRTRGYTF.